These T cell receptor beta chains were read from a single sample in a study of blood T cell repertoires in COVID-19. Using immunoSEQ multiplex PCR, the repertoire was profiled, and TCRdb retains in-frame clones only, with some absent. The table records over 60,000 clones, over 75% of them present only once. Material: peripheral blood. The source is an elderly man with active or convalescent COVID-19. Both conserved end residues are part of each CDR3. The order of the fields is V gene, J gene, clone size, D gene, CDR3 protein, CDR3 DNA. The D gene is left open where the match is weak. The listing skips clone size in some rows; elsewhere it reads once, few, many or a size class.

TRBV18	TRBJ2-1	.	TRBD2	CASSPRGVSGGLYEQFF	TGTGCCAGCTCACCCCGCGGGGTCAGCGGGGGGCTCTATGAGCAGTTCTTC
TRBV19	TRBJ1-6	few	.	CASSSETVSPLHF	TGTGCCAGTAGTTCTGAGACTGTTTCACCCCTCCACTTT
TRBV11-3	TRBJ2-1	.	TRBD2	CASSLVTGREQFF	TGTGCCAGCAGCTTAGTAACCGGGAGGGAGCAGTTCTTC
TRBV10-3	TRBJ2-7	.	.	CATTKQGNDEQYF	TGTGCCACAACCAAGCAGGGCAATGACGAGCAGTACTTC
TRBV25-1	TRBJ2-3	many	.	CASSESRGGAASTDTQYF	TGTGCCAGCAGTGAATCCCGCGGAGGCGCGGCTAGCACAGATACGCAGTATTTT
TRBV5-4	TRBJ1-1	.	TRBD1	CASSSQGASTEAFF	TGTGCCAGCAGCTCACAGGGGGCGAGCACTGAAGCTTTCTTT
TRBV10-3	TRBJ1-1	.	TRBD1	CAIDRGENTEAFF	TGTGCCATCGACAGGGGCGAGAACACTGAAGCTTTCTTT
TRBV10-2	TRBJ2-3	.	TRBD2	CASNGGGADTQYF	TGCGCCAGCAACGGCGGGGGTGCAGATACGCAGTATTTT
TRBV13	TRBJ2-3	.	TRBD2	CASSSGGASTDTQYF	TGTGCCAGCAGCTCCGGGGGGGCTAGCACAGATACGCAGTATTTT
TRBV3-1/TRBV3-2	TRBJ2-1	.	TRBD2	CASSQDTSGNEQFF	TGTGCCAGCAGCCAAGATACTAGCGGCAATGAGCAGTTCTTC
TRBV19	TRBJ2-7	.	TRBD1	CASSRTGKNEQYF	TGTGCCAGTAGCCGGACAGGGAAGAACGAGCAGTACTTC
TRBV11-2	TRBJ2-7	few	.	CATEAATYEQYF	TGTGCCACCGAAGCAGCGACCTACGAGCAGTACTTC
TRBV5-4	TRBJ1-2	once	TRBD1	CASSLGTGGREGYTF	TGTGCCAGCAGCTTGGGGACAGGGGGCAGGGAAGGCTACACCTTC
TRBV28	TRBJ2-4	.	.	CASSPPRGSKTKNIQYF	TGTGCCAGCAGTCCTCCACGGGGGTCTAAGACCAAAAACATTCAGTACTTC
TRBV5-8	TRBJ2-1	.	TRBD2	CASSLRTSGRNEQFF	TGTGCCAGCAGCTTGCGGACTAGCGGGAGGAATGAGCAGTTCTTC
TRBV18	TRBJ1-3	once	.	CASSPTLIFRTDSGNTIYF	TGTGCCAGCTCACCAACTTTAATATTTCGAACAGACTCTGGAAACACCATATATTTT
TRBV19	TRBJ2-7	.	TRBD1	CASSFHGQGAKEQYF	TGTGCCAGTAGTTTCCACGGACAGGGGGCGAAAGAGCAGTACTTC
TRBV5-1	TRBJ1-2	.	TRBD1	CASSSSGTGTYGYTF	TGCGCCAGCAGCTCCTCAGGGACAGGGACCTATGGCTACACCTTC
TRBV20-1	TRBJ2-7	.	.	CSASAPSLGPTYEQYF	TGCAGTGCTAGTGCCCCATCGCTAGGCCCAACTTACGAGCAGTACTTC
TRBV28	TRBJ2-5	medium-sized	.	CASSLQYQETQYF	TGTGCCAGCAGTCTTCAGTACCAAGAGACCCAGTACTTC
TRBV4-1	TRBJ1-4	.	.	CASSQDFFVQGMKEKLFF	TGCGCCAGCAGCCAAGATTTTTTTGTGCAGGGGATGAAGGAAAAACTGTTTTTT
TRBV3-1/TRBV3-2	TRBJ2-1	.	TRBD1	CASTQTGEFGNEQFF	TGTGCCAGCACCCAGACAGGGGAGTTCGGCAATGAGCAGTTCTTC
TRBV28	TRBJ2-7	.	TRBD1	CASRLDRADYEQYF	TGTGCCAGCAGGCTTGACAGGGCCGACTACGAGCAGTACTTC
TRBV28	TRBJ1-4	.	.	CASSSQRKLFF	TGTGCCAGCAGTTCCCAGCGAAAACTGTTTTTT
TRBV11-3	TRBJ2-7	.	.	CASSLGAGSDYEQYF	TGTGCCAGCAGCTTAGGAGCCGGTTCCGACTACGAGCAGTACTTC
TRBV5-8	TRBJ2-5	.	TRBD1	CASSRTGGKQETQYF	TGTGCCAGCAGCCGGACAGGGGGCAAACAAGAGACCCAGTACTTC
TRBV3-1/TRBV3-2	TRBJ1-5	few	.	CASSQQTRSPQHF	TGTGCCAGCAGCCAACAAACCAGATCGCCCCAGCATTTT
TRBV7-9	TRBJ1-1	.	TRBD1	CASSFGQGGTEAFF	TGTGCCAGCAGCTTCGGACAGGGAGGTACTGAAGCTTTCTTT
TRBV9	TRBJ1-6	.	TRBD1	CASTAGTGNSPLHF	TGTGCCAGCACCGCAGGGACAGGGAATTCACCCCTCCACTTT
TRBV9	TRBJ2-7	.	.	CASSLSVAYEQYF	TGTGCCAGCAGCCTCAGTGTTGCCTACGAGCAGTACTTC
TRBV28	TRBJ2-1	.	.	CASSFDGEQFF	TGTGCCAGCAGTTTTGACGGGGAGCAGTTCTTC
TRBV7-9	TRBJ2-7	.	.	CASSLAQADREQYF	TGTGCCAGCAGCTTAGCGCAGGCCGACCGCGAGCAGTACTTC